The present T cell receptor beta chain was sequenced within a study of cytomegalovirus exposure and HLA in healthy donors. About the study: Membership in the Caucasian-associated ancestry cluster was found for about four fifths of almost 400 genotyped donors.

Trimming cost V 4 bases and J 4 bases, with 17 bases left between them. The CDR3 runs 15 residues. The germline CDR1 and CDR2 sequences are SEHNR and FQNEAQ (reference sequence). 60 Vbeta and 13 Jbeta primers were used in PCR. Profiling relied on immunoSEQ multiplex PCR, and the TCRdb table lists in-frame clones only, not all of them. The table has 120,000 to 150,000 clones, approximately 86% seen once. About this clone itself: What it binds is unknown.

Study-wide results and limits: In vitro confirmation showed three CMV-associated chains to be CMV antigen specific. When analyzed later, the rates of TCR association showed variation by HLA locus, with DRB1 the most and HLA-C the fewest.

Sequenced: PBMCs. V and J are TRBV7-9 and TRBJ2-7; the D gene is possibly TRBD2 (7 bases). This TCR was recovered from a woman aged 40 to 50 in good health and CMV-seronegative. The CDR3 spells CASSSTGRGTYEQYF. CDR3 coding DNA: TGTGCCAGCAGCTCTACAGGGAGGGGTACTTACGAGCAGTACTTC.